The sequence of this T cell receptor beta chain was determined in a study of blood T cell repertoires in COVID-19. In the study overall: Acute and convalescent COVID-19 specimens originated in the United States, Italy and Spain. Sources were T cells, B-cell-depleted T cells, or PBMCs; the material itself was cDNA or gDNA.

Looked up from germline, CDR1 is SGHTA and CDR2 is FQGNSA. V gave up 1 base and J gave up 2 bases, with 11 bases separating them. This CDR3 is built from 15 residues. As originally analysed: Counts of nucleated cells, estimated from reference gene primer amplification, were obtained. The table came from immunoSEQ multiplex PCR; TCRdb's copy has only in-frame clones and leaves some out. V, J and clone size were drawn from that table, and D and trimming were deduced from the DNA. The table lists approximately 40,000 clones, roughly 86% of them singletons. The sample was peripheral blood. This chain links TRBV7-2 with TRBJ2-5; D possibly corresponds to TRBD2 (5 bases). This clonotype was sampled from a man in his forties or fifties in a cohort sampled during active COVID-19. The CDR3 loop reads CASSLGFRTQETQYF. DNA for the CDR3: TGTGCCAGCAGCTTAGGGTTCCGGACTCAAGAGACCCAGTACTTC.